One and the same sample provided the 26 T cell receptor beta chains below, sequenced in a study of T cell responses to AZD1222 COVID-19 vaccine. Assay: immunoSEQ multiplex PCR; the TCRdb copy retains only in-frame clones and omits some. There are more than 95,000 clones in the sample; around 88% occur only once, and roughly 7.1% lies in the top ten. The specimen comprised peripheral blood, sampled 28 days after the second AZD1222 dose. The source of these receptors is an adult who received the AZD1222 COVID-19 vaccine.

The chain links TRBV6-5 to TRBJ1-2; D uncertain. The CDR3 covers 11 residues. Germline assignment: CDR1 MNHEY and CDR2 SVGAGI. V gave up 7 bases and J gave up 5 bases, with 8 bases separating them. The CDR3 DNA reads TGTGCCAGCACCAACCGGTATGGCTACACCTTC. This sequence encodes CASTNRYGYTF.

This chain connects TRBV25-1 to TRBJ2-1; D is possibly TRBD2 (6 bases). The CDR3 is 14 amino acids. CDR1 and CDR2 from the germline V gene are MGHDK and SYGVNS. Deletions cut 3 bases from V and 4 bases from J, with 10 bases between. The CDR3 DNA follows: TGTGCCAGCAGTGACCTGGCGGGATACAATGAGCAGTTCTTC. This codes for CASSDLAGYNEQFF.

The chain joins TRBV11-2 to TRBJ1-2, with D possibly being TRBD1 (6 bases). In germline, CDR1 is SGHAT, CDR2 FQNNGV. This CDR3 is 14 amino acids long. V gave up 1 base and J gave up 3 bases, with 9 bases separating them. The CDR3 nucleotides read TGTGCCAGCAGCTTAGTGGGGGGCCACTATGGCTACACCTTC. It is translated as CASSLVGGHYGYTF.

The V gene is TRBV6-5, the J gene TRBJ2-7; 8 positions match TRBD1. This CDR3 is 14 amino acids long. Germline-derived CDR1 and CDR2 are MNHEY and SVGAGI. The V and J ends lost 5 bases and 0 bases, in that order; junction bases with no gene match: 3. The CDR3 sequence is CASSKGQVSYEQYF. The CDR3 DNA sequence: TGTGCCAGCAGTAAGGGACAGGTCTCCTACGAGCAGTACTTC.

This chain uses TRBV5-1 with TRBJ1-2, with D possibly being TRBD1 (5 bases). The CDR3 has 17 residues. Germline assignment: CDR1 SGHRS and CDR2 YFSETQ. With 4 bases removed from V and 0 bases from J, the gap between germline ends came to 19 bases. CDR3 in amino acids: CASSPEGSVGANYGYTF. CDR3 DNA sequence: TGCGCCAGCAGCCCGGAGGGCTCGGTGGGGGCTAACTATGGCTACACCTTC.

The chain has TRBV5-6 and TRBJ1-2, with D tentatively TRBD1 (5 bases). Trimming shortened V by 0 bases and J by 2 bases, and 14 bases separated the two germline ends. Germline CDR1 is SGHDT and CDR2 is YYEEEE. The CDR3 is 16 amino acids. CDR3 loop: CASSLAPGRPNYGYTF. The CDR3 DNA reads TGTGCCAGCAGCTTGGCCCCGGGACGCCCAAACTATGGCTACACCTTC.

The chain carries TRBV9 and TRBJ2-4; D remains unclear. V lost 0 bases and J lost 1, with 11 bases in between. Germline V gives CDR1 SGDLS, CDR2 YYNGEE. The CDR3 sequence is 16 residues long. CDR3 bases: TGTGCCAGCAGCGTAGGTGGGCTGCGCGCCAAAAACATTCAGTACTTC. Translation: CASSVGGLRAKNIQYF.

This clone was recorded a few times. The V gene is TRBV5-5, the J gene TRBJ2-7; TRBD2 matches 10 bases. This CDR3 has 14 residues. The V and J ends lost 2 bases and 6 bases, in that order; junction bases with no gene match: 5. The germline V gene encodes CDR1 SGHKS and CDR2 YYEKEE (reference sequence). CDR3 sequence (DNA): TGTGCCAGCAGCTTCCTAGCGGGAGCGGCCGAGCAGTACTTC. Translated: CASSFLAGAAEQYF.

The rearrangement joins TRBV6-5 to TRBJ2-7; 9 bases agree with TRBD2. J lost 2 bases, V lost 0 bases, and 5 bases had no gene match. Per the germline V gene, CDR1 is MNHEY and CDR2 is SVGAGI. The CDR3 has 16 residues. For the CDR3, the DNA is TGTGCCAGCAGTTACTCGAGTAGCGGGAGCGCCTACGAGCAGTACTTC. Protein: CASSYSSSGSAYEQYF.

V gene TRBV27 combines with J gene TRBJ1-2; D remains ambiguous. The V gene lost 6 bases and the J gene lost 8 bases, with 13 bases spanning the gap. Per germline, CDR1 MNHEY and CDR2 SMNVEV (reference sequence). The CDR3 has 12 amino acids. CDR3 nucleotides: TGTGCCAGCAGCCTTGGGAGTGGAGGCTACACCTTC. Translating it yields CASSLGSGGYTF.

V gene TRBV29-1 combines with J gene TRBJ2-3, with no clear D. The CDR3 runs 12 residues. Germline V gene data show CDR1 as SQVTM and CDR2 as ANQGSEA. Trimming cost V 7 bases and J 2 bases, with 10 bases left between them. This CDR3 reads CSAGEDTDTQYF. DNA of the CDR3: TGCAGCGCTGGAGAGGACACAGATACGCAGTATTTT.

Details on this clone: The identical CDR3 is also encoded by other nucleotide sequences in the sample. The gene calls are TRBV15 and TRBJ2-7; 7 bases map to TRBD2. V dropped 1 base and J dropped 2; count of bases not matched to a gene: 2. This CDR3 is 14 amino acids long. Germline V gene data show CDR1 as LNHNV and CDR2 as YYDKDF (reference sequence). The CDR3 loop reads CATSRGGGAYEQYF. The CDR3 coding sequence is TGTGCCACCAGCAGAGGCGGGGGAGCCTACGAGCAGTACTTC.

The chain combines TRBV4-1 with TRBJ1-6; D may be TRBD1 (5 bases). Trimming cost V 2 bases and J 7 bases, with 12 bases left between them. Germline V CDR1 and CDR2: MGHRA, YSYEKL. The CDR3 covers 15 residues. CDR3 region: CASSQPTWGNSPLHF. Here the CDR3 DNA reads TGCGCCAGCAGCCAACCCACTTGGGGGAATTCACCCCTCCACTTT.

This clone was observed a few times. The chain employs TRBV7-2 and TRBJ1-2; unclear D gene. This CDR3 spans 13 amino acids. V gave up 1 base and J gave up 4 bases, with 7 bases separating them. Germline loops: CDR1 SGHTA, CDR2 FQGNSA. The CDR3 reads CASSLDGLYGYTF. The CDR3 coding sequence is TGTGCCAGCAGCTTAGACGGGCTCTATGGCTACACCTTC.

The chain employs TRBV13 and TRBJ1-2; maybe TRBD1 (6 bases). Trimming pared 4 bases from V and 0 bases from J, leaving 12 bases between. This CDR3 spans 15 amino acids. The germline V gene has CDR1 PRHDT and CDR2 FYEKMQ (reference sequence). Written as DNA, the CDR3 is TGTGCCAGCAGCTCAAGGACAGAGACTAACTATGGCTACACCTTC. Protein product: CASSSRTETNYGYTF.

The chain uses TRBV18 and TRBJ2-5, with 8 bases identical to TRBD2. CDR1 is KGHSH and CDR2 is LQKENI in the germline V gene. This CDR3 has 15 residues. The V and J ends lost 0 bases and 5 bases, in that order; junction bases with no gene match: 5. CDR3 sequence (DNA): TGTGCCAGCTCACCACCGAGCGGGAGTGAGGAGACCCAGTACTTC. Translating it yields CASSPPSGSEETQYF. The whole variable domain, remainder taken from reference TRBV18 and TRBJ2-5, is NAGVMQNPRHLVRRRGQEARLRCSPMKGHSHVYWYRQLPEEGLKFMVYLQKENIIDESGMPKERFSAEFPKEGPSILRIQQVVRGDSAAYFCASSPPSGSEETQYFGPGTRLLVL.

This sequence joins TRBV9 and TRBJ2-7; the match to TRBD2 covers 11 bases. CDR1 is SGDLS and CDR2 is YYNGEE in the germline V gene. V gave up 4 bases and J gave up 0 bases; unmatched junction bases: 3. CDR3 size: 15 residues. CDR3 region: CASSPTSGSSYEQYF. In DNA form, the CDR3 reads TGTGCCAGCAGCCCTACTAGCGGGAGCTCCTACGAGCAGTACTTC.

The genes are TRBV4-1 and TRBJ2-1; D uncertain. Germline V CDR1 and CDR2: MGHRA, YSYEKL. The CDR3 sequence is 14 residues long. V shed 1 base and J shed 7 bases, with 11 bases lying between them. The CDR3 spells CASSQAGAGNEQFF. In DNA form, the CDR3 reads TGCGCCAGCAGCCAAGCCGGAGCCGGGAATGAGCAGTTCTTC.

V gene TRBV7-2 combines with J gene TRBJ1-6; TRBD1 is a possible D gene (6 bases). The V end was cut by 7 bases, the J end by 9 bases, with 19 bases between. Germline assignment: CDR1 SGHTA and CDR2 FQGNSA. CDR3 length: 15 residues. The CDR3 here is CASTHGGRQGSPLHF. For the CDR3, the DNA is TGTGCCAGCACCCACGGGGGCAGGCAAGGTTCACCCCTCCACTTT.

The rearrangement joins TRBV30 to TRBJ2-5, with D possibly matching TRBD2 (6 bases). This CDR3 region has 13 residues. V shed 2 bases and J shed 6 bases, with 13 bases lying between them. Per germline, CDR1 GTSNPN and CDR2 SVGIG (reference sequence). The CDR3 coding sequence is TGTGCCTGGAGTTCGGGACTTGGAAAGACCCAGTACTTC. Its translation: CAWSSGLGKTQYF.

The chain carries TRBV9 and TRBJ2-5, with TRBD2 matching 11 bases. Germline-derived CDR1 and CDR2 are SGDLS and YYNGEE. The junction had 2 bases not matched to a gene; V was cut back by 0 bases and J by 4 bases. The CDR3 is 15 residues long. The CDR3 bases are TGTGCCAGCAGCGTAGAACTAGCGGGAGCAGAGACCCAGTACTTC. Amino acids: CASSVELAGAETQYF.

The V call is TRBV15, the J call TRBJ1-5, with 8 nucleotides matching TRBD1. Germline CDR1 reads LNHNV; CDR2 reads YYDKDF (reference sequence). With 5 bases clipped from V and 0 bases from J, the junction kept 3 bases outside the gene matches. This CDR3 is built from 15 residues. The CDR3 bases are TGTGCCACCAGCCGGACAGGGAATAGCAATCAGCCCCAGCATTTT. It encodes CATSRTGNSNQPQHF. The variable domain in full, with the rest retrieved from reference TRBV15 and TRBJ1-5, is DAMVIQNPRYQVTQFGKPVTLSCSQTLNHNVMYWYQQKSSQAPKLLFHYYDKDFNNEADTPDNFQSRRPNTSFCFLDIRSPGLGDTAMYLCATSRTGNSNQPQHFGDGTRLSIL.

This chain connects TRBV29-1 to TRBJ1-3; 8 bases line up with TRBD1. CDR3 length equals 12 residues. Germline lookup yields CDR1 SQVTM and CDR2 ANQGSEA. The V and J ends lost 2 bases and 7 bases, in that order; junction bases with no gene match: 1. CDR3 nucleotide sequence: TGCAGCGTTGAACAGGGGGCCAACACCATATATTTT. Translated: CSVEQGANTIYF.

The chain uses TRBV10-1 and TRBJ2-3, with unresolved D. Trimming removed 7 bases from V and 2 bases from J, with 10 bases in between. The germline V gene has CDR1 WNHNN and CDR2 SYGVQD (reference sequence). CDR3 length equals 13 residues. CDR3 sequence (DNA): TGCGCCAGCATACTCCAACCCACAGATACGCAGTATTTT. Its protein product is CASILQPTDTQYF.

The chain carries TRBV9 and TRBJ1-2; 7 nucleotides line up with TRBD1. CDR3 length: 14 residues. V lost 0 bases, J lost 4 bases, and 3 bases stayed unmatched. The germline CDR1 and CDR2 sequences are SGDLS and YYNGEE. In DNA form, the CDR3 reads TGTGCCAGCAGCGTAGACCAGGGGGGCTATGGCTACACCTTC. Translated, it gives CASSVDQGGYGYTF.

The chain has TRBV5-1 and TRBJ2-7, with a tentative D call TRBD1 (6 bases). The V gene's germline CDR1 is SGHRS and CDR2 YFSETQ. Trimming removed 4 bases from V and 2 bases from J, with 13 bases in between. CDR3 length equals 14 residues. The CDR3 DNA follows: TGCGCCAGCAGCGAGGGGGACCCTACCTACGAGCAGTACTTC. Its translation: CASSEGDPTYEQYF.